This TCR beta chain was documented in a study of T cell changes during pregnancy in multiple sclerosis. The repertoire was sequenced with immunoSEQ multiplex PCR; TCRdb's copy has only in-frame clones and lacks some. The table shows 65,000 to 80,000 clones, with roughly 93% occurring only once. The V and J ends lost 4 bases and 1 base respectively, with 6 bases between them. The CDR3 has 13 residues. Per the germline V gene, CDR1 is SGDLS and CDR2 is YYNGEE. The sample in question was peripheral blood, obtained in the second trimester of pregnancy. The V call is TRBV9, the J call TRBJ2-1, with unresolved D. The clonotype was recovered from a female donor with multiple sclerosis, enrolled in a pregnancy study. Here the CDR3 DNA reads TGTGCCAGCAGCCCGACTTCCTACAATGAGCAGTTCTTC. Translating it yields CASSPTSYNEQFF.